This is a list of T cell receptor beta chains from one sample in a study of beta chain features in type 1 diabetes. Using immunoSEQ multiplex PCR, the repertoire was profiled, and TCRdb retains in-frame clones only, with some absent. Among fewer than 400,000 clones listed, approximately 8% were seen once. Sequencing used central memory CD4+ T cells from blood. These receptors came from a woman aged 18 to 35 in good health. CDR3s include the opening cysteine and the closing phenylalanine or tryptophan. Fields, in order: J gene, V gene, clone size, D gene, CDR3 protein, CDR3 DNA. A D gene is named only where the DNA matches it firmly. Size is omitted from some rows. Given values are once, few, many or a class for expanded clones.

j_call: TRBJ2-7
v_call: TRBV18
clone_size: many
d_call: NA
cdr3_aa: CASSPRDPYEQYF
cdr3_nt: TGTGCCAGCTCACCACGGGACCCCTACGAGCAGTACTTC

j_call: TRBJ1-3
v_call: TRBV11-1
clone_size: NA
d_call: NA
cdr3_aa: CASSLSAGNTIYF
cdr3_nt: TGTGCCAGCAGCTTATCAGCTGGAAACACCATATATTTT

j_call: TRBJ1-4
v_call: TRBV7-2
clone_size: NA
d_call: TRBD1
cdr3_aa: CASRSRTGTNEKLFF
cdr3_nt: TGTGCCAGCAGATCTCGGACAGGGACAAATGAAAAACTGTTTTTT

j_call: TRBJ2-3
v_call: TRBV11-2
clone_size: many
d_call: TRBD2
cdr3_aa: CASSSLAGSTDTQYF
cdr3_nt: TGTGCCAGCAGCTCCCTAGCGGGGTCCACAGATACGCAGTATTTT

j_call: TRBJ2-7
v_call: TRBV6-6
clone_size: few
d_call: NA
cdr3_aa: CASSYPGTPGQYF
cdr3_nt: TGTGCCAGCAGTTACCCAGGAACCCCAGGGCAGTACTTC

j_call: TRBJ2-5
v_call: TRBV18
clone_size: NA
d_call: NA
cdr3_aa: CASSPMGVETQYF
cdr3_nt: TGTGCCAGCTCACCGATGGGGGTAGAGACCCAGTACTTC

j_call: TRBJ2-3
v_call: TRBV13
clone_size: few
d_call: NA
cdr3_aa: CASSRWELRTDTQYF
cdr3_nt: TGTGCCAGCAGTAGGTGGGAATTGCGCACAGATACGCAGTATTTT

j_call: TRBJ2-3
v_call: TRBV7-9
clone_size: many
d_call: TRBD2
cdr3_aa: CASSSSGRATDTQYF
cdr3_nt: TGTGCCAGCAGTTCTAGCGGGAGGGCGACAGATACGCAGTATTTT

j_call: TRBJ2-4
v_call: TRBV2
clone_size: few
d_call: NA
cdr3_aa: CASSVARQYF
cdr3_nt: TGTGCCAGCAGTGTTGCTCGGCAGTACTTC

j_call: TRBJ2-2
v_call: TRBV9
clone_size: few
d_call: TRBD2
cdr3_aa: CASSVELAGVTGELFF
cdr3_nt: TGTGCCAGCAGCGTAGAACTAGCGGGAGTCACCGGGGAGCTGTTTTTT

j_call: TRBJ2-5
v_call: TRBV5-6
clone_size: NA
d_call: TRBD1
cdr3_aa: CASSYRTGIKETQYF
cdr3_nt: TGTGCCAGCAGTTACAGGACAGGAATTAAAGAGACCCAGTACTTC

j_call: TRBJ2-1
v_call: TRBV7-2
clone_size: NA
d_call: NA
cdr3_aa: CASSLFYPNEQFF
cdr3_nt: TGTGCCAGCAGCTTGTTCTACCCCAATGAGCAGTTCTTC

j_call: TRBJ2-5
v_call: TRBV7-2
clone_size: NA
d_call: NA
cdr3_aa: CASSPGPDLSEQYF
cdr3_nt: TGTGCCAGCAGCCCGGGGCCAGACCTTAGTGAGCAGTACTTC

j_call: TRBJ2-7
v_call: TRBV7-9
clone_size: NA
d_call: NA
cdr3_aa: CASSLKVYEQYF
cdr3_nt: TGTGCCAGCAGCCTGAAGGTCTACGAGCAGTACTTC

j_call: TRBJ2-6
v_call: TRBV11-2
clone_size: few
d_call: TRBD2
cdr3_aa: CASSNRLAGDSGANVLTF
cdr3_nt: TGTGCCAGCAGTAACCGACTAGCGGGGGACTCTGGGGCCAACGTCCTGACTTTC

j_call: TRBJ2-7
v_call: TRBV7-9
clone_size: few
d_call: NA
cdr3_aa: CASSTPWNEYEQYF
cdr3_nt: TGTGCCAGCAGCACACCTTGGAATGAGTACGAGCAGTACTTC

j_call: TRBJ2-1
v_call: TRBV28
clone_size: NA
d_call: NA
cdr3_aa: CASSSGRTSSLNEQFF
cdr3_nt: TGTGCCAGCAGTTCAGGGCGAACGTCTTCGCTCAATGAGCAGTTCTTC

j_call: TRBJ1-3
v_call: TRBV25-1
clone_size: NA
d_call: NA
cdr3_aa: CASSEDNGNTIYF
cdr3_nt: TGTGCCAGCAGTGAGGACAATGGAAACACCATATATTTT

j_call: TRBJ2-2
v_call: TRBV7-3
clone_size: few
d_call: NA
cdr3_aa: CASSPGSSGELFF
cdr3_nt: TGTGCCAGCAGCCCGGGGTCCTCCGGGGAGCTGTTTTTT

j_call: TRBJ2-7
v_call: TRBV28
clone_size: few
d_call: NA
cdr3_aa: CASWTDTYEQYF
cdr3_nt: TGTGCCAGCTGGACGGACACCTACGAGCAGTACTTC

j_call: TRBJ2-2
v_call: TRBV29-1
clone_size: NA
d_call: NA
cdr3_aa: CSVAVYALTGELFF
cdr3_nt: TGCAGCGTTGCTGTTTACGCACTCACCGGGGAGCTGTTTTTT

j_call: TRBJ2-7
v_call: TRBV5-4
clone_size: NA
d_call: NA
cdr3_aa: CASSFEAVEYF
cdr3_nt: TGTGCCAGCAGCTTTGAAGCTGTGGAGTACTTC

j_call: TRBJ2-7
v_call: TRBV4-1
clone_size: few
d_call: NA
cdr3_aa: CASSQGKGPYEQYF
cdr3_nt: TGCGCCAGCAGCCAAGGGAAGGGCCCCTACGAGCAGTACTTC

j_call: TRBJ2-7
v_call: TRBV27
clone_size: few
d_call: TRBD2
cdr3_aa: CASTSLSSEQYF
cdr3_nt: TGTGCCTCGACTAGCTTGAGTTCCGAGCAGTACTTC

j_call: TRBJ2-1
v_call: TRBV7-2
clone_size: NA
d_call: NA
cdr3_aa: CASSLLDGRPTPSMFF
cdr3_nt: TGTGCCAGCAGCTTACTCGACGGGAGACCTACGCCCAGCATGTTCTTC

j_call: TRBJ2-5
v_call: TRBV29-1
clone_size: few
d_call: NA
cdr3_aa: CSVELGTETQYF
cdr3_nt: TGCAGCGTTGAACTGGGTACAGAGACCCAGTACTTC

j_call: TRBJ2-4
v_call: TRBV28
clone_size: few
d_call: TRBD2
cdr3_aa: CASQSGTSGRWKNIQYF
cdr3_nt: TGTGCCAGCCAGTCCGGGACTAGCGGGAGGTGGAAAAACATTCAGTACTTC

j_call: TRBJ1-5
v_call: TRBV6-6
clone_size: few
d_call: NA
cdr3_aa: CASSSNREEPQHF
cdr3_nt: TGTGCCAGCAGTTCTAACAGGGAAGAGCCCCAGCATTTT

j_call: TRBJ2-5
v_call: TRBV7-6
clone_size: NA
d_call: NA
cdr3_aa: CASSSGNQETQYF
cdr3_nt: TGTGCCAGCAGCTCGGGCAACCAAGAGACCCAGTACTTC

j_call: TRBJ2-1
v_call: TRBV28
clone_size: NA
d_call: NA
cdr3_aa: CASSNGWDNEQFF
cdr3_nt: TGTGCCAGCAGTAACGGTTGGGACAATGAGCAGTTCTTC

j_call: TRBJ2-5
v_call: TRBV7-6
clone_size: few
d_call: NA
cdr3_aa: CASSQPRGETQYF
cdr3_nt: TGTGCCAGCAGCCAACCTAGAGGAGAGACCCAGTACTTC

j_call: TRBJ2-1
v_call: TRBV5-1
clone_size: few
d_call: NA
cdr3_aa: CASSPGQNEQFF
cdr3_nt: TGCGCCAGCAGCCCGGGGCAGAATGAGCAGTTCTTC

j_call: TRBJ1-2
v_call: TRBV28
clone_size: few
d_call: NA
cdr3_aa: CASSLWGPYGYTF
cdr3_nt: TGTGCCAGCAGTTTATGGGGCCCCTATGGCTACACCTTC

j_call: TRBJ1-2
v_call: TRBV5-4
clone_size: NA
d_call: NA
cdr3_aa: CASRREGSYGYTF
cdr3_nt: TGTGCCAGCCGCCGTGAGGGCAGCTATGGCTACACCTTC

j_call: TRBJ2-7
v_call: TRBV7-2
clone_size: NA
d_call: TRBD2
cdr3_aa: CASSLVPSGTYEQYF
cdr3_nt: TGTGCCAGCAGCTTAGTTCCTAGCGGGACTTACGAGCAGTACTTC

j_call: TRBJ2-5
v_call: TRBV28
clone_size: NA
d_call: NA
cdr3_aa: CASSLRWGEWETQYF
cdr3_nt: TGTGCCAGCAGTTTAAGGTGGGGGGAGTGGGAGACCCAGTACTTC

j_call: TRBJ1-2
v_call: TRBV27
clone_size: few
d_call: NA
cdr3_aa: CASSLGPTGDYGYTF
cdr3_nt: TGTGCCAGCAGTTTAGGGCCCACAGGCGACTATGGCTACACCTTC

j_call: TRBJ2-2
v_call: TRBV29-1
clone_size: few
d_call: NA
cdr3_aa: CSVAGRETGELFF
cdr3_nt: TGCAGCGTTGCGGGCAGAGAGACCGGGGAGCTGTTTTTT

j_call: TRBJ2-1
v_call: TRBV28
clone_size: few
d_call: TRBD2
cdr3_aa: CASRGAGVQDNEQFF
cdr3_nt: TGTGCCAGCAGGGGAGCGGGAGTCCAGGACAATGAGCAGTTCTTC

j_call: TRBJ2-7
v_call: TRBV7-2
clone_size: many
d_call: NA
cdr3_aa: CASSLERYEQYF
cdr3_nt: TGTGCCAGCAGCTTAGAGCGGTACGAGCAGTACTTC

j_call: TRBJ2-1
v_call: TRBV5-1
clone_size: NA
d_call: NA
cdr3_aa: CASSLAANREQFF
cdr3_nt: TGCGCCAGCAGCTTGGCTGCCAATCGCGAGCAGTTCTTC

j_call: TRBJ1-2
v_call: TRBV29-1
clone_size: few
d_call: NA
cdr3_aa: CSVDDIQNYGYTF
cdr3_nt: TGCAGCGTTGATGACATACAGAACTATGGCTACACCTTC

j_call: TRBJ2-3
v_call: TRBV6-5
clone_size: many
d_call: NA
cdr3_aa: CASSPNSDTQYF
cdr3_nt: TGTGCCAGCAGCCCGAACAGTGATACGCAGTATTTT

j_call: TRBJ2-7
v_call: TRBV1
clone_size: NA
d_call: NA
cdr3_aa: CTSRSAGRAEQYF
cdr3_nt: TGCACCAGCAGGTCCGCAGGGAGGGCCGAGCAGTACTTC

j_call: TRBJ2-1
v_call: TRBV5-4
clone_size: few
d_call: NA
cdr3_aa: CASSLDRYNEQFF
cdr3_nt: TGTGCCAGCAGCTTGGACAGGTACAATGAGCAGTTCTTC

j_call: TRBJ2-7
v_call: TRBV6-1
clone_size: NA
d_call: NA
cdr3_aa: CASSEILRTASYEQYF
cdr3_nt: TGTGCCAGCAGTGAAATCCTCCGGACGGCCTCCTACGAGCAGTACTTC

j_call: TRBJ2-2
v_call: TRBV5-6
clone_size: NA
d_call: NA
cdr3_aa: CASSLGDNTGELFF
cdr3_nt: TGTGCCAGCAGCTTGGGGGACAACACCGGGGAGCTGTTTTTT

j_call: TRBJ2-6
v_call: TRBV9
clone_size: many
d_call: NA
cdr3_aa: CASSFSGANVLTF
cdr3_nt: TGTGCCAGCAGTTTCTCTGGGGCCAACGTCCTGACTTTC

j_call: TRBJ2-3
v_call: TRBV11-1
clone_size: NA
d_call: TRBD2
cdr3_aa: CASSLVPKTSGLDTQYF
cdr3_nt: TGTGCCAGCAGCTTAGTGCCCAAGACTAGCGGTCTAGATACGCAGTATTTT

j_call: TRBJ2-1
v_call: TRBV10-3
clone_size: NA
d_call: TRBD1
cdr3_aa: CAINSGTDNEQFF
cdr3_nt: TGTGCCATCAATTCCGGGACAGACAATGAGCAGTTCTTC

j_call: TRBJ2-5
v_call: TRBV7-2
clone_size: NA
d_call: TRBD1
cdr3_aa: CASSQGTGMYQETQYF
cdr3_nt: TGCGCCAGCAGCCAGGGGACAGGGATGTACCAAGAGACCCAGTACTTC

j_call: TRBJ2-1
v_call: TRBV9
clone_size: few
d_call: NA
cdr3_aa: CASSVGWNSPKQFF
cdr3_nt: TGTGCCAGCAGCGTAGGGTGGAATAGCCCCAAGCAGTTCTTC

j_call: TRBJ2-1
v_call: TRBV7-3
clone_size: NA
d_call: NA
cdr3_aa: CASSPSLGGTDNEQFF
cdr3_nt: TGTGCCAGCAGCCCCTCATTAGGGGGTACCGACAATGAGCAGTTCTTC

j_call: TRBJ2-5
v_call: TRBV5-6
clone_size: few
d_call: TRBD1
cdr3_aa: CASSRQGRETQYF
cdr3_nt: TGTGCCAGCTCGAGACAGGGCAGGGAGACCCAGTACTTC

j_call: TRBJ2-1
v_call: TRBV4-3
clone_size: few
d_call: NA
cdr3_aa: CASSQDPIAVDEQFF
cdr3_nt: TGCGCCAGCAGCCAAGATCCGATAGCTGTGGATGAGCAGTTCTTC

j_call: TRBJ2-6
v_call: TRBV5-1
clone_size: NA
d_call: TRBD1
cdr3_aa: CASGLDRAPSGANVLTF
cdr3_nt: TGCGCCAGCGGGCTGGACAGGGCTCCCTCTGGGGCCAACGTCCTGACTTTC

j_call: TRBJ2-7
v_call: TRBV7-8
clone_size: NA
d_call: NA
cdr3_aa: CASSFATAYEQYF
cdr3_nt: TGTGCCAGCAGCTTCGCCACAGCCTACGAGCAGTACTTC

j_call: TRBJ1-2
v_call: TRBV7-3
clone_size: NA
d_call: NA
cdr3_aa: CASSTDGLYGYTF
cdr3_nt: TGTGCCAGCAGCACGGACGGGTTATATGGCTACACCTTC

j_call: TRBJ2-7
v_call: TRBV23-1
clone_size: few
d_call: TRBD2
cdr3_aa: CASGGGFGDCTYEQYF
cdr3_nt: TGCGCCAGCGGGGGGGGATTCGGGGACTGTACCTACGAGCAGTACTTC